A single sample gave rise to the 19 T cell receptor beta chains below, sequenced in a study of vaccination and CD4 T cells after COVID-19. Antigens for these TCRs are unknown. The treatment denotes: roughly 10-day PBMC culture with coronavirus spike peptide pools or control peptides (ViraFEST assay). The Oncomine TCR Beta short-read assay sequenced DNA from cultured CD4+ T cells. One entry per CDR3 protein results from TCRdb running MiXCR on the PCR reads. The sample lists approximately 20,000 distinct CDR3 sequences, 35% to 45% occurring once. The material was CD4+ T cells from blood, cultured in vitro, obtained before SARS-CoV-2 vaccination. These receptors originate from a human donor who had recovered from COVID-19.

The chain is built from TRBV6-1 and TRBJ2-5; possible D gene TRBD2, 5 bases. V was trimmed by 6 bases and J by 5 bases, leaving 10 bases between them. The germline CDR1 and CDR2 sequences are MNHNS and SASEGT. CDR3 size: 12 residues. The CDR3 sequence: CASSRQRETQYF. The DNA for the CDR3 is TGTGCCAGCAGCAGGCAGCGGGAGACCCAGTACTTC.

Remarks on this clonotype: At one end, the junction sequence differs from germline, possibly due to a read error. This chain connects TRBV18 to TRBJ2-3; perhaps D is TRBD1 or TRBD2 (6 bases each). The CDR3 is 15 residues long. Germline V CDR1 and CDR2: KGHSH, LQKENI. DNA of the CDR3: TGTGCCAGCTCGCCAGGACAGCCCCCGGGAGATACGCGGTATTTT. Translated: CASSPGQPPGDTRYF.

The J gene is TRBJ2-3, the V gene TRBV27; 10 positions match TRBD2. Germline trimming cut 1 base from V and 7 bases from J; bases unmatched to any gene: 8. This CDR3 has 16 amino acids. The germline gives CDR1 MNHEY, CDR2 SMNVEV (reference sequence). This chain's CDR3 is CASSLLASGSTNTQYF. The CDR3 DNA is TGTGCCAGCAGTTTATTGGCTAGCGGGAGTACGAATACGCAGTATTTT.

The genes are TRBV6-1 and TRBJ2-2, with D uncertain. In germline, CDR1 is MNHNS, CDR2 SASEGT. The CDR3 has 13 residues. V was clipped by 1 base and J by 2 bases, with 2 bases between them. CDR3 DNA sequence: TGTGCCAGCAGTGAAGTAAACACCGGGGAGCTGTTTTTT. Translation: CASSEVNTGELFF.

The rearrangement links TRBV4-1 to TRBJ1-2; 7 nucleotides line up with TRBD1. This CDR3 spans 17 amino acids. The V segment lost 0 bases and the J segment 4 bases; nucleotides outside the gene matches: 11. Germline V gives CDR1 MGHRA, CDR2 YSYEKL. The chain's CDR3 is CASSQEGQARRLYGYTF. The CDR3 DNA reads TGCGCCAGCAGCCAAGAAGGACAGGCTCGTAGGCTCTATGGCTACACCTTC.

This clonotype was seen a handful of times. The V and J genes are TRBV28 and TRBJ2-7, with 10 bases lining up with TRBD1. The J segment lost 0 bases and the V segment lost 6 bases, leaving 5 bases of the junction unmatched. The CDR3 length is 15 residues. The germline V gene has CDR1 MDHEN and CDR2 SYDVKM. The CDR3 DNA reads TGTGCCAGCAGCAACAGACAGGGGGCCTCCTACGAGCAGTACTTC. Amino acids: CASSNRQGASYEQYF.

The genes are TRBV6-1 and TRBJ1-2; TRBD1 matches 9 bases. Germline assignment: CDR1 MNHNS and CDR2 SASEGT. Trimming cost V 6 bases and J 1 base; bases outside gene matches: 0. CDR3 length equals 13 residues. The CDR3 spells CASRDRGNYGYTF. Here the CDR3 DNA reads TGTGCCAGCAGGGACAGGGGTAACTATGGCTACACCTTC.

This clonotype was observed once. The J gene is TRBJ2-2, the V gene TRBV20-1; 9 positions agree with TRBD2. CDR1 and CDR2 from the germline V gene are DFQATT and SNEGSKA (reference sequence). The CDR3 is 14 amino acids. The ends lost 6 bases at V and 6 bases at J; junction bases unmatched: 8. CDR3 in amino acids: CSANGGRGAGELFF. The CDR3, as DNA: TGCAGTGCCAACGGCGGGAGGGGGGCCGGGGAGCTGTTTTTT.

This clonotype occurred a few times. This chain uses TRBV7-2 with TRBJ1-2, with 7 bases that match TRBD1. CDR1 is SGHTA and CDR2 is FQGNSA in the germline V gene. Trimming took 7 bases from V and 6 from J; bases not matched to a gene: 11. The CDR3 consists of 14 residues. CDR3 protein: CASIPPRGVNGYTF. The CDR3 DNA reads as TGTGCCAGCATCCCCCCCAGGGGGGTCAATGGCTACACCTTC.

There are a few counts of this clonotype. V and J are TRBV6-2 or TRBV6-3 and TRBJ1-2; D not resolved. The CDR3 runs to 15 residues. Trimming removed 2 bases at V and 11 bases at J, with 21 bases between. Germline lookup yields CDR1 MNHEY and CDR2 SVGEGT. The CDR3 sequence is CASSYESRPLGRYTF. The CDR3 DNA follows: TGTGCCAGCAGTTACGAGTCCCGCCCTCTAGGGCGGTACACCTTC.

V usage is TRBV7-2 and J usage is TRBJ2-1; 12 bases are shared with TRBD2. The germline V gene encodes CDR1 SGHTA and CDR2 FQGNSA. This CDR3 has 18 amino acids. V was pared by 1 base and J by 9 bases, with 13 bases of the junction left unmatched. The DNA for the CDR3 is TGTGCCAGCAGCTTAGAAGTATCACTAGCGGGAGGCGGCGGTGAGCAGTTCTTC. Protein sequence: CASSLEVSLAGGGGEQFF. Filled out from reference TRBV7-2 and TRBJ2-1, the complete variable domain reads GAGVSQSPSNKVTEKGKDVELRCDPISGHTALYWYRQSLGQGLEFLIYFQGNSAPDKSGLPSDRFSAERTGGSVSTLTIQRTQQEDSAVYLCASSLEVSLAGGGGEQFFGPGTRLTVL.

This clonotype was observed a handful of times. The chain carries TRBV6-1 and TRBJ1-1; a weak D match, TRBD1 (5 bases). The CDR3 has 16 amino acids. Germline CDR1 is MNHNS and CDR2 is SASEGT. Trimming removed 5 bases at V and 1 base at J, with 17 bases between. CDR3 in amino acids: CASSNRDPVGNTEAFF. The CDR3 DNA is TGTGCCAGCAGTAACCGGGACCCTGTGGGGAACACTGAAGCTTTCTTT.

A single count supports this clonotype. The junction does not match germline at one end; this may be a read error. The DNA for the CDR3 is TGTGTCAGCAAATCGGGTAATTCACCCCTCCACTTT. This sequence encodes CVSKSGNSPLHF. The chain has TRBV28 and TRBJ1-6; D gene unclear. CDR3 size: 12 residues. Germline CDR1 is MDHEN and CDR2 is SYDVKM. Full variable domain (missing parts from reference TRBV28 and TRBJ1-6): DVKVTQSSRYLVKRTGEKVFLECVQDMDHENMFWYRQDPGLGLRLIYFSYDVKMKEKGDIPEGYSVSREKKERFSLILESASTNQTSMYLCVSKSGNSPLHFGNGTRLTVT.

The chain is built from TRBV12-3 or TRBV12-4 and TRBJ1-6; D not certain. The CDR3 is made up of 15 amino acids. V was cut by 6 bases and J by 7 bases, with 16 bases left in between. CDR3 bases: TGTGCCAGCAGGATATCACGGGTACGGAATTCACCCCTCCACTTT. It translates to CASRISRVRNSPLHF.

This chain uses TRBV11-3 with TRBJ1-2; D not resolved. The CDR3 runs 15 residues. The germline V gene encodes CDR1 SGHNT and CDR2 YENEEA. V was pared by 0 bases and J by 3 bases, with 11 bases between. CDR3 sequence: CASSLDRRGYYGYTF. CDR3 DNA: TGTGCCAGCAGCTTAGATCGGAGAGGGTACTATGGCTACACCTTC.

This rearrangement joins TRBV19 to TRBJ2-1; no definite D call. The CDR3 is 13 amino acids. Germline V lookup: CDR1 LNHDA, CDR2 SQIVND (reference sequence). Between the trimmed V and J ends, which lost 4 bases and 8 bases, there was a span of 12 bases. The CDR3 protein is CASSKSMIHEQFF. CDR3 DNA sequence: TGTGCCAGTAGTAAGTCAATGATCCATGAGCAGTTCTTC.

V usage is TRBV20-1 and J usage is TRBJ1-5; 9 bases line up with TRBD1. The V segment lost 5 bases and the J segment 1 base; nucleotides outside the gene matches: 15. The CDR3 length is 18 residues. From germline, CDR1 is DFQATT and CDR2 SNEGSKA (reference sequence). CDR3 bases: TGCAGTGCTGTACCCGGGACAGGGATGGCCTGGAGCAATCAGCCCCAGCATTTT. It codes for CSAVPGTGMAWSNQPQHF.

Regarding this clonotype: At one of its ends the junction is not consistent with the germline gene, which may arise from a read error. The chain has TRBV19 and TRBJ2-3; unclear D gene. The CDR3 has 12 amino acids. In germline, CDR1 is LNHDA, CDR2 SQIVND (reference sequence). The CDR3 bases are TGTGCCGGTAGTATGGGTACAGATACGCAGTATTTT. As protein: CAGSMGTDTQYF.

There are a few counts of this clonotype. The chain employs TRBV20-1 and TRBJ1-2; 7 bases are a match to TRBD1. V was clipped by 2 bases and J by 5 bases; unmatched bases: 5. The germline V gene has CDR1 DFQATT and CDR2 SNEGSKA (reference sequence). CDR3 length: 13 residues. The CDR3 DNA sequence: TGCAGTGCTAGAATAGGGGGCGGATATGGCTACACCTTC. Amino acids: CSARIGGGYGYTF.